The entry that follows covers one T cell receptor beta chain sequence. The target antigen is unknown. The data originate from a study of metastatic and nonmetastatic thyroid tumors. Looking at the study overall: Thyroid patients, malignant and benign, had repertoires compared across blood and tumor or nodule tissue. Study-wide points: Versus benign nodules, malignant thyroid tumors reportedly had significantly higher TCR beta diversity, in blood and tumor.

Study processing details: The distant-metastasis classifier for papillary thyroid cancer was built from CDR3 differences across clinicopathological groups. Via MiXCR, TCRdb re-called the PCR reads. None of the V and J calls come from the authors' own analysis; TCRdb made them. The sample has tens of thousands of clones; around 14% are singletons. No treatment had been given to any patient before thyroid surgery. CDR1 is SGHVS, CDR2 FQNEAQ, per germline. This CDR3 comprises 14 residues. V gave up 5 bases and J gave up 5 bases, with 14 bases separating them. This clonotype originated in a female donor with papillary thyroid cancer or a benign thyroid nodule (not recorded which). Some clones in this sample may be carry-over from other donors' samples. The chain uses TRBV7-8 and TRBJ2-3; D is possibly TRBD2 (5 bases). The specimen sequenced was blood. CDR3 in amino acids: CASSMRARGDTQYF. The CDR3 coding sequence is TGTGCCAGCAGCATGCGGGCCCGAGGAGATACGCAGTATTTT.